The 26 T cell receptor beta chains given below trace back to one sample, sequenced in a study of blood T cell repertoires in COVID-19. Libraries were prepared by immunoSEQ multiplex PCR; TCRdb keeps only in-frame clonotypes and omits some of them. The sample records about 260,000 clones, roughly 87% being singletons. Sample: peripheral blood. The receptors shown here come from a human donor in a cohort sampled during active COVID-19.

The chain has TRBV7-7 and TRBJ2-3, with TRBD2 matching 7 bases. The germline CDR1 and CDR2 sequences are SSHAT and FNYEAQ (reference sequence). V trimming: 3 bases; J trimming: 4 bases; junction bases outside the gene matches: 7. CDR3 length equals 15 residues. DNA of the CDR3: TGTGCCAGCAGCTTGGGGGGGGTTGGTGCAGATACGCAGTATTTT. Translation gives CASSLGGVGADTQYF.

The CDR3 DNA reads as TGTGCCACCAGTGACCATGGACAGGGCCTTGGAAACACCATATATTTT. This gives the protein CATSDHGQGLGNTIYF. This chain joins TRBV24-1 and TRBJ1-3; 8 bases map to TRBD1. The CDR3 contains 16 residues. V shed 4 bases and J 3 bases; nucleotides not matched to a gene: 7. CDR1 and CDR2 (germline): KGHDR, SFDVKD.

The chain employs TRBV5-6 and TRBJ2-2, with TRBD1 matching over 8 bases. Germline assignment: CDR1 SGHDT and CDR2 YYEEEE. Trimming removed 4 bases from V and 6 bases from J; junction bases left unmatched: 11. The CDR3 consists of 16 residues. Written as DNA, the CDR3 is TGTGCCAGCAGCAGACGGACAGGGTGGGGACCCGGGGAGCTGTTTTTT. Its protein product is CASSRRTGWGPGELFF.

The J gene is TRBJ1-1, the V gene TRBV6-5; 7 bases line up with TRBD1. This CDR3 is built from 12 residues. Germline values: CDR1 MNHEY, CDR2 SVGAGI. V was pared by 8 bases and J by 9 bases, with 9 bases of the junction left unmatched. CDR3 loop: CASGRTGPKAFF. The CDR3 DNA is TGTGCCAGCGGACGGACAGGTCCGAAAGCTTTCTTT.

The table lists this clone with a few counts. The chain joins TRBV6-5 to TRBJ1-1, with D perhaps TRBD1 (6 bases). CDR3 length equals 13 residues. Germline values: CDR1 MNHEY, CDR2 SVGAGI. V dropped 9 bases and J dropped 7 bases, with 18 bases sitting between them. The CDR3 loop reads CASALGHYIEAFF. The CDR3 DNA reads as TGTGCCAGTGCGCTGGGACACTATATTGAAGCTTTCTTT.

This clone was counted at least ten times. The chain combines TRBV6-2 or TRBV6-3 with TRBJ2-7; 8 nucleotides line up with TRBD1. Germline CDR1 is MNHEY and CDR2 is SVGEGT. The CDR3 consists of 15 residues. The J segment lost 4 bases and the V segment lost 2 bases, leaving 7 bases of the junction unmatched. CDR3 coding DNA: TGTGCCAGCAGTTACAGGAGGCAGGGGGCGTACGAGCAGTACTTC. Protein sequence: CASSYRRQGAYEQYF.

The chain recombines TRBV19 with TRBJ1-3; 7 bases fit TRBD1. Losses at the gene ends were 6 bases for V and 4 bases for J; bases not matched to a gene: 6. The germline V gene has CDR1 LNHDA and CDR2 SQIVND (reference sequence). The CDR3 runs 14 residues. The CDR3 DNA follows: TGTGCCAGTAGCCGACAGGGTAACGGAAACACCATATATTTT. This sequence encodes CASSRQGNGNTIYF.

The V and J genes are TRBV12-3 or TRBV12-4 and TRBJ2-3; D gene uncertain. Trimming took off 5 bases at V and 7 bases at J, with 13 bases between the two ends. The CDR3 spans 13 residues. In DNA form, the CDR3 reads TGTGCCAGCAGTCCACTCATTTTCAATACGCAGTATTTT. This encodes CASSPLIFNTQYF.

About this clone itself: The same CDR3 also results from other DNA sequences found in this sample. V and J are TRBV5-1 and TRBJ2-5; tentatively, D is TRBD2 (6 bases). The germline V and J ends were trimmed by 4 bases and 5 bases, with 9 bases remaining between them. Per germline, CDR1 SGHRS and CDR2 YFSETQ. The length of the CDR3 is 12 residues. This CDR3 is CASSPRGETQYF. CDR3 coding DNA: TGCGCCAGCAGCCCCCGGGGGGAGACCCAGTACTTC.

CDR3 sequence: CASSPFLEQGEAFF. The CDR3, as DNA: TGTGCCAGCTCACCATTTCTGGAACAGGGAGAAGCTTTCTTT. The V and J genes are TRBV18 and TRBJ1-1, with D maybe TRBD1 (6 bases). V was cut by 2 bases and J by 8 bases, with 15 bases left in between. The CDR3 is 14 residues long. Germline CDR1 KGHSH, CDR2 LQKENI.

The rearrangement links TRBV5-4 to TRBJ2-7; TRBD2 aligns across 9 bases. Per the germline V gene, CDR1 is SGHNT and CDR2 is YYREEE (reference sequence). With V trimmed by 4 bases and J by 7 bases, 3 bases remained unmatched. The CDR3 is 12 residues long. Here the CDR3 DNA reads TGTGCCAGCAGCCTAGGACTAGCGGAGCAGTACTTC. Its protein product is CASSLGLAEQYF.

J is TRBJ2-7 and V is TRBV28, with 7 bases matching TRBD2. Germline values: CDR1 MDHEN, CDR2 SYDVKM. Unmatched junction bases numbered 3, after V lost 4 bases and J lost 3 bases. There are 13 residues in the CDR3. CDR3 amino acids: CASSWGRDYEQYF. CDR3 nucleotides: TGTGCCAGCAGTTGGGGGAGGGACTACGAGCAGTACTTC. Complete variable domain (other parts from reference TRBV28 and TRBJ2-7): DVKVTQSSRYLVKRTGEKVFLECVQDMDHENMFWYRQDPGLGLRLIYFSYDVKMKEKGDIPEGYSVSREKKERFSLILESASTNQTSMYLCASSWGRDYEQYFGPGTRLTVT.

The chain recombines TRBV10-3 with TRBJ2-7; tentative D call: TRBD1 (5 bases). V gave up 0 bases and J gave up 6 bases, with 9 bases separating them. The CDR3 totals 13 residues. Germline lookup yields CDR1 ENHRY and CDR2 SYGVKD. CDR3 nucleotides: TGTGCCATCAGTGAGTCGATGGGGCCCGAGCAGTACTTC. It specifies CAISESMGPEQYF.

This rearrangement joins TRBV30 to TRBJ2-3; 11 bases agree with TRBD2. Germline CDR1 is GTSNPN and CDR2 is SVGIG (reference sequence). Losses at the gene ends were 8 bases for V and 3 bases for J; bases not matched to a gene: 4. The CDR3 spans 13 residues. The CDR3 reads CATIAGGTDTQYF. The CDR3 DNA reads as TGTGCCACCATAGCGGGGGGGACAGATACGCAGTATTTT. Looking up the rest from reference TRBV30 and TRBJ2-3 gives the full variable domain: SQTIHQWPATLVQPVGSPLSLECTVEGTSNPNLYWYRQAAGRGLQLLFYSVGIGQISSEVPQNLSASRPQDRQFILSSKKLLLSDSGFYLCATIAGGTDTQYFGPGTRLTVL.

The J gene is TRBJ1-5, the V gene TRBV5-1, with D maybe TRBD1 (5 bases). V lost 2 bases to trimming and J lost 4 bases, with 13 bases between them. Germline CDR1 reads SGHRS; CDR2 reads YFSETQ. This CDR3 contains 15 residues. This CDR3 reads CASSLGQGPNQPQHF. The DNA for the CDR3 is TGCGCCAGCAGCTTAGGGCAGGGCCCTAATCAGCCCCAGCATTTT.

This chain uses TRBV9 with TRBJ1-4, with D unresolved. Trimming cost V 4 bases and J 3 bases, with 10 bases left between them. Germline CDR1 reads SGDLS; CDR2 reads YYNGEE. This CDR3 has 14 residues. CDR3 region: CASSSPGSNEKLFF. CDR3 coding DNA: TGTGCCAGCAGCTCACCCGGTTCTAATGAAAAACTGTTTTTT.

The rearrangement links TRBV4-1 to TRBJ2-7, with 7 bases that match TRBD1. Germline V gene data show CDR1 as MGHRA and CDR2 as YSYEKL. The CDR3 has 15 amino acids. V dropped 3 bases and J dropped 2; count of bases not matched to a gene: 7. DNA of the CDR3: TGCGCCAGCAGCCAGAACCGGGACAGTACCTACGAGCAGTACTTC. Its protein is CASSQNRDSTYEQYF.

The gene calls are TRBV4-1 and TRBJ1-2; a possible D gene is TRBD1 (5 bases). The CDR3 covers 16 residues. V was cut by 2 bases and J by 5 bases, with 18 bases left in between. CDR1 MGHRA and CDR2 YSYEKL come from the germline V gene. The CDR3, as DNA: TGCGCCAGCAGCCAACCCGTGGAAGGGGCAGGATATGGCTACACCTTC. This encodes CASSQPVEGAGYGYTF.

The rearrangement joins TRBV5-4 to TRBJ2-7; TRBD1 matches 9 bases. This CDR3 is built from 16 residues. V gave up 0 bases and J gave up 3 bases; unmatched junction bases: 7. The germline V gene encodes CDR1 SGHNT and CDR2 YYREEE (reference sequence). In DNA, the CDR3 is TGTGCCAGCAGCTTGGAGGGGGGACAGGGTAGCTACGAGCAGTACTTC. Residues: CASSLEGGQGSYEQYF.

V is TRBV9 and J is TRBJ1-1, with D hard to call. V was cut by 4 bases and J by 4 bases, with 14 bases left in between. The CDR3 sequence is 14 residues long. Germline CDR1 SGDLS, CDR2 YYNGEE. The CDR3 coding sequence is TGTGCCAGCAGCTCCGCGGGTACGGCCACTGAAGCTTTCTTT. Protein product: CASSSAGTATEAFF.

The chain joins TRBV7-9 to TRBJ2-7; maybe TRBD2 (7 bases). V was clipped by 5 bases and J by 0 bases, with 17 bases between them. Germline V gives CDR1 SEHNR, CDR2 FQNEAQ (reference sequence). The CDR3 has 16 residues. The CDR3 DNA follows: TGTGCCAGCAGCCCCCCTGGGGGGGCGAGCTCCTACGAGCAGTACTTC. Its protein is CASSPPGGASSYEQYF.

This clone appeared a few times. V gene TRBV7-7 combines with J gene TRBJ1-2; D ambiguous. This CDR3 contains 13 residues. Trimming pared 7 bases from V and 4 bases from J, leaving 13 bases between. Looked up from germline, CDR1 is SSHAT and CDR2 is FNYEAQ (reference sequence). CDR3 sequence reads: CASTVLAGYGYTF. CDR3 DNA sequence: TGTGCCAGCACCGTACTTGCCGGCTATGGCTACACCTTC.

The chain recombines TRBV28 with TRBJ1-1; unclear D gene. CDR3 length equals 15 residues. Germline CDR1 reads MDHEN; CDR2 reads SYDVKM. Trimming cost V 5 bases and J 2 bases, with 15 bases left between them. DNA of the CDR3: TGTGCCAGCAGTGGCCCCGCGGGTCCTAACACTGAAGCTTTCTTT. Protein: CASSGPAGPNTEAFF.

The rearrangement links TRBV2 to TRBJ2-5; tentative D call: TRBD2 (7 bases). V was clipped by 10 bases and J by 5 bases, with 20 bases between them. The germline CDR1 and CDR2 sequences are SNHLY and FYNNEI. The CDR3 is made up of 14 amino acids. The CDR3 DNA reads TGTGCCACCTATGAGACGGGGGGCGATGAGACCCAGTACTTC. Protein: CATYETGGDETQYF.

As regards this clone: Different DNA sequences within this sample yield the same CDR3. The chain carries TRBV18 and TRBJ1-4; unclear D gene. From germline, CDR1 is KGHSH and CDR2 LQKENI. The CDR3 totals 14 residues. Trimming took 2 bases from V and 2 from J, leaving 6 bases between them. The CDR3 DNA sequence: TGTGCCAGCTCACCAACGGGGACTAATGAAAAACTGTTTTTT. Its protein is CASSPTGTNEKLFF.

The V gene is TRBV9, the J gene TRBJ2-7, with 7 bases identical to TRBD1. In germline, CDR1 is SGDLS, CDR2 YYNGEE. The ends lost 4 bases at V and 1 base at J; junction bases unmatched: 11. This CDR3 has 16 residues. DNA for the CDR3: TGTGCCAGCAGCTCACGCCCGGGACAGAGTTCCTACGAGCAGTACTTC. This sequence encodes CASSSRPGQSSYEQYF.